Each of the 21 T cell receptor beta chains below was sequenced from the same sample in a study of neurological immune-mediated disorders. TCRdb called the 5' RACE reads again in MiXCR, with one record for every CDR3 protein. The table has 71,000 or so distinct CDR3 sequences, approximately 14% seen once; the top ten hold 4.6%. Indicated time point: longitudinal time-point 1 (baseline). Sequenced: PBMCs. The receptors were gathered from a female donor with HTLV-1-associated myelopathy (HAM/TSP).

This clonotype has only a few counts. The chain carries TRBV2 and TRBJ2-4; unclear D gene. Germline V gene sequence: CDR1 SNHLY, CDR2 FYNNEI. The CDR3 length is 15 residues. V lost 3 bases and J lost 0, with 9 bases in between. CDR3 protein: CASSDVGIAKNIQYF. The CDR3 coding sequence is TGTGCCAGCAGTGACGTGGGGATAGCCAAAAACATTCAGTACTTC.

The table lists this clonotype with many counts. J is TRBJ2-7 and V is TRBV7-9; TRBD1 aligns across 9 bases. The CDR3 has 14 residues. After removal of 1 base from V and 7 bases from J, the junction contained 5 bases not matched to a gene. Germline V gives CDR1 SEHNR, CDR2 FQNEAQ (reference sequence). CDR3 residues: CASSLEQGAREQYF. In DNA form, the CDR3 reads TGTGCCAGCAGCTTAGAACAGGGGGCAAGGGAGCAGTACTTC.

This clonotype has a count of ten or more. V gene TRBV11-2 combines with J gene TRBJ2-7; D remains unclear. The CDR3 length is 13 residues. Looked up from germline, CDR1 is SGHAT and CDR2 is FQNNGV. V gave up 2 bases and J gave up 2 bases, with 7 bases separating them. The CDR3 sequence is CASSLPDAYEQYF. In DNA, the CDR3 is TGTGCCAGCAGCTTACCCGATGCCTACGAGCAGTACTTC. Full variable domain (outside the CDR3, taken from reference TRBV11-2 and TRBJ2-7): EAGVAQSPRYKIIEKRQSVAFWCNPISGHATLYWYQQILGQGPKLLIQFQNNGVVDDSQLPKDRFSAERLKGVDSTLKIQPAKLEDSAVYLCASSLPDAYEQYFGPGTRLTVT.

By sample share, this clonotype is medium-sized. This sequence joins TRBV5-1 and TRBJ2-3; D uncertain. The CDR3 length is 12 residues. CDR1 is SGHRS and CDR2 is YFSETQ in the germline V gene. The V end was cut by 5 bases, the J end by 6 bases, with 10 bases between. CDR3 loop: CASRSKGDTQYF. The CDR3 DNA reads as TGCGCCAGCAGATCCAAGGGTGATACGCAGTATTTT.

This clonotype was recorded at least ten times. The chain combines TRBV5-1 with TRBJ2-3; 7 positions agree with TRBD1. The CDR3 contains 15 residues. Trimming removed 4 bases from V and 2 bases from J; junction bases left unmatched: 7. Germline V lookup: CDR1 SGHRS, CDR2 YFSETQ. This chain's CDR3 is CASSPMTGITDTQYF. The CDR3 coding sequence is TGCGCCAGCAGCCCAATGACAGGGATCACAGATACGCAGTATTTT.

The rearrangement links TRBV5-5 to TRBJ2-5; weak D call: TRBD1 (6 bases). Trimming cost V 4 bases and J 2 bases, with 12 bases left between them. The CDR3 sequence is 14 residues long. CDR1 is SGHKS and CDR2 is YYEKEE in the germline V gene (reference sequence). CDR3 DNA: TGTGCCAGCAGCACCAGGACAGTTCAAGAGACCCAGTACTTC. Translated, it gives CASSTRTVQETQYF.

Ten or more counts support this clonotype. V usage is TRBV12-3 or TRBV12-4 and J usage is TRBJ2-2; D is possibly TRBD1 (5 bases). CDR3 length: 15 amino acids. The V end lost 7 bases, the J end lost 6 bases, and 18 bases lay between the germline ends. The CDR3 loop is CASTPKSGKAGELFF. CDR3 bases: TGTGCCAGCACCCCTAAGTCAGGGAAGGCCGGGGAGCTGTTTTTT.

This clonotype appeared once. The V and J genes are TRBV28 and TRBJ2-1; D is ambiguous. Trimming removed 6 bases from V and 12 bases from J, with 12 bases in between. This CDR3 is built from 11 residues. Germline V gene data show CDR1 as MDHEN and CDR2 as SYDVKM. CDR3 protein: CASSQADTQFF. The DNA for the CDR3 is TGTGCCAGCAGCCAGGCAGATACGCAGTTCTTC. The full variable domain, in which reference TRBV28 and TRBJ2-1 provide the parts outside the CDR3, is DVKVTQSSRYLVKRTGEKVFLECVQDMDHENMFWYRQDPGLGLRLIYFSYDVKMKEKGDIPEGYSVSREKKERFSLILESASTNQTSMYLCASSQADTQFFGPGTRLTVL.

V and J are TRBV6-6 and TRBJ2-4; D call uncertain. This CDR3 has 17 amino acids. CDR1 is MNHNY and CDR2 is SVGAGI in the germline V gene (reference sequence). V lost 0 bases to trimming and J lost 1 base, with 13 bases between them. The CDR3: CASSYSSGRSAKNIQYF. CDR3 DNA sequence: TGTGCCAGCAGTTACTCCTCCGGCCGATCGGCCAAAAACATTCAGTACTTC.

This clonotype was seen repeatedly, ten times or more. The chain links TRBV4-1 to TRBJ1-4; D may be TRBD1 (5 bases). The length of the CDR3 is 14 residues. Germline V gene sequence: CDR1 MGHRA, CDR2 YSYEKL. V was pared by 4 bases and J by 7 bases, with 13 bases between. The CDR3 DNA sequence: TGCGCCAGCAGCCCCGGGGGGGGGGGTGAAAAACTGTTTTTT. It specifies CASSPGGGGEKLFF.

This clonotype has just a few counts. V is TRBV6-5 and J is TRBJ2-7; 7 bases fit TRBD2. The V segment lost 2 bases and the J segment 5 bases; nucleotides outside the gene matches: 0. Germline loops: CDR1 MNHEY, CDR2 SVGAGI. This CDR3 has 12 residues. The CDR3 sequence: CASSYAGDEQYF. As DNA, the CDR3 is TGTGCCAGCAGTTACGCGGGGGACGAGCAGTACTTC.

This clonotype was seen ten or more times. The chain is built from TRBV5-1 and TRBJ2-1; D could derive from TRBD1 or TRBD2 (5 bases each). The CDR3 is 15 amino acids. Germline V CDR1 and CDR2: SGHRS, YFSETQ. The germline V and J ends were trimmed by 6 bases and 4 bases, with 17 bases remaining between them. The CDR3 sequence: CASMPGAGPYNEQFF. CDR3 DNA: TGCGCCAGCATGCCCGGGGCAGGGCCGTACAATGAGCAGTTCTTC.

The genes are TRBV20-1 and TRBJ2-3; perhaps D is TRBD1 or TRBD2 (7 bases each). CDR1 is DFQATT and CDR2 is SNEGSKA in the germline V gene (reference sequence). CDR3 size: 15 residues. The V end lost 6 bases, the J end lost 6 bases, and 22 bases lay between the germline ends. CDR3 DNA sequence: TGCAGTGCAACGACCCAGGGGGGGGCCAGGGATACGCAGTATTTT. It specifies CSATTQGGARDTQYF.

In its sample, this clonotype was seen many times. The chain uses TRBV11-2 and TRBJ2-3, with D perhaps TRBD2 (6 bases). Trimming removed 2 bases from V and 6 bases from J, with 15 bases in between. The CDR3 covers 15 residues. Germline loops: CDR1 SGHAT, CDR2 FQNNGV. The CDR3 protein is CASSLMLATFDTQYF. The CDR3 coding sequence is TGTGCCAGCAGCTTAATGCTAGCGACATTCGATACGCAGTATTTT.

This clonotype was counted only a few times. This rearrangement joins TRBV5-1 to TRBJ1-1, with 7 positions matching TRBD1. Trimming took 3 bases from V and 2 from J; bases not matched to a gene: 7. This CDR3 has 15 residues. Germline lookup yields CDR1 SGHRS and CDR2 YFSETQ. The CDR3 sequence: CASSSHRQGNTEAFF. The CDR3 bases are TGCGCCAGCAGCTCACACCGACAGGGAAACACTGAAGCTTTCTTT.

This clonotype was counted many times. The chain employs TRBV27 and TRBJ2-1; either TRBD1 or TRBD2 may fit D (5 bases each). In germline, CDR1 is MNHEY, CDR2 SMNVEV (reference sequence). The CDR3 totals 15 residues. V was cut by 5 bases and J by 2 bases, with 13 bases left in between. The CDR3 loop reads CASSIPGTTYNEQFF. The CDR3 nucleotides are TGTGCCAGCAGTATCCCCGGGACCACCTACAATGAGCAGTTCTTC.

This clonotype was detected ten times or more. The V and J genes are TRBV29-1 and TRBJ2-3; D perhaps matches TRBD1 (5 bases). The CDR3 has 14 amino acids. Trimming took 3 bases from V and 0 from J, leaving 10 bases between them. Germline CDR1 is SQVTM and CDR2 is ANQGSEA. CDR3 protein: CSVEGPTSTDTQYF. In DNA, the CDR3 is TGCAGCGTTGAGGGGCCCACTAGCACAGATACGCAGTATTTT.

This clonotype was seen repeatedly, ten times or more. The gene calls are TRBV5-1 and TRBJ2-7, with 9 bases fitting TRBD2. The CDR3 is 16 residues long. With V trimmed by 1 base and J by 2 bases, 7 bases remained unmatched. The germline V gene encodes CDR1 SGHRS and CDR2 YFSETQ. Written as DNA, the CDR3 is TGCGCCAGCAGCTTGTCGGCCGCGGGGGGGGCCTACGAGCAGTACTTC. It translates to CASSLSAAGGAYEQYF.

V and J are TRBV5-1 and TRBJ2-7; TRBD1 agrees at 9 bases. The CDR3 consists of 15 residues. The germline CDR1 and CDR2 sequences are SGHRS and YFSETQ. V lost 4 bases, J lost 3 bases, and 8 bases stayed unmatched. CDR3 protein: CASSPGGTGLYEQYF. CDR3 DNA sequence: TGCGCCAGCAGCCCCGGTGGGACAGGGCTCTACGAGCAGTACTTC. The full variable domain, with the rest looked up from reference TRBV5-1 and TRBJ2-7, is KAGVTQTPRYLIKTRGQQVTLSCSPISGHRSVSWYQQTPGQGLQFLFEYFSETQRNKGNFPGRFSGRQFSNSRSEMNVSTLELGDSALYLCASSPGGTGLYEQYFGPGTRLTVT.

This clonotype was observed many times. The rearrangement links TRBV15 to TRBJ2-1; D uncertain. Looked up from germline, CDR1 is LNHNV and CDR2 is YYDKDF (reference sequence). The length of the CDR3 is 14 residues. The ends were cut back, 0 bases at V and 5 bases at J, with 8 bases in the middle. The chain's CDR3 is CATSRDVANNEQFF. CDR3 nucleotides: TGTGCCACCAGCAGAGACGTCGCGAACAATGAGCAGTTCTTC. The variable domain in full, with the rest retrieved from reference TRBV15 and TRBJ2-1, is DAMVIQNPRYQVTQFGKPVTLSCSQTLNHNVMYWYQQKSSQAPKLLFHYYDKDFNNEADTPDNFQSRRPNTSFCFLDIRSPGLGDTAMYLCATSRDVANNEQFFGPGTRLTVL.

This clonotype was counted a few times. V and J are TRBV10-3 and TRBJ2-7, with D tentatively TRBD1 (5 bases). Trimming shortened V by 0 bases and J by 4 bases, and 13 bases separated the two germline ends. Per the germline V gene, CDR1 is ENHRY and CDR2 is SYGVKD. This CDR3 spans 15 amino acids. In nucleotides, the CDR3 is TGTGCCATCAGTGAGTCGCTTGTTCAGGGATACGAGCAGTACTTC. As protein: CAISESLVQGYEQYF.